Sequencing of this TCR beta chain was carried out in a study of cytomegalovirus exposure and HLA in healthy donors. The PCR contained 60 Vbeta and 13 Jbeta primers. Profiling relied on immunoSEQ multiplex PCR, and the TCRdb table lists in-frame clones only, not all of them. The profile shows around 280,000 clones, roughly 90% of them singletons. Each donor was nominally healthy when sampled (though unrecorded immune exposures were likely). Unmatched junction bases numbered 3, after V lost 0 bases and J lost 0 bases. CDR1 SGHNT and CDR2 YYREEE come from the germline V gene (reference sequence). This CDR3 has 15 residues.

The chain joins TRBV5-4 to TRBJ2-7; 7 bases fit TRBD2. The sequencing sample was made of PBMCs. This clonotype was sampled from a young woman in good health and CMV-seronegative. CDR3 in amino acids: CASSLASGGSYEQYF. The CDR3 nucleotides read TGTGCCAGCAGCTTGGCATCGGGGGGCTCCTACGAGCAGTACTTC.